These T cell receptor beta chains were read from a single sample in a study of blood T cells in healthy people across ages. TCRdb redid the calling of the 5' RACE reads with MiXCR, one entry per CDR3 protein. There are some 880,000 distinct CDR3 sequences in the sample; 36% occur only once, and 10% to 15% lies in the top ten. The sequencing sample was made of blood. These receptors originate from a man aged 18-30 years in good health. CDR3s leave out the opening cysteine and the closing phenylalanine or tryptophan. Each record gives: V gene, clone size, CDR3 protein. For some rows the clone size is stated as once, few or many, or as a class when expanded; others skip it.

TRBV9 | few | ASSVAGVGGQGFQETQY
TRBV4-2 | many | ASSPRGNTEAF
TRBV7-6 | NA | ASSPRTGGLNEQF
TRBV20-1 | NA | STGTSGGASYNEQY
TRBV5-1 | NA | ASNAYHPGRQETQY
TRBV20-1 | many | SARGDGNYGYT
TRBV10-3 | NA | AISDGSSYEQY
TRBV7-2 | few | AGSLGGLAGTDTQY
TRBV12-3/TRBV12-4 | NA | ASSSRPKSNSPPH
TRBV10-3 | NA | ATQGQTVFNEQF
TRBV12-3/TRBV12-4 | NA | ASSLGGWEEETQY
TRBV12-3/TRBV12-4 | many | ASSLAGEPYEQY
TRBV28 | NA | ASSRSGGAAAEAF
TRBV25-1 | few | ASSDGGKAF
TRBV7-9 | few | ASSLRLAGSETQY
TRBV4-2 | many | ASSQELAFPYEQY
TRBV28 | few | ASSLCWTGGGLCEQF
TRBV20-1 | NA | SARKEGTEAF
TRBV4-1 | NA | ASSPFFNQPQH
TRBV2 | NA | ASSPRGRTDGYT
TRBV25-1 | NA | ASSESGSSEKLF
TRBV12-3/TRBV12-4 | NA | ASTLSLHTLH
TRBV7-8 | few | ASSQQATRFRELF
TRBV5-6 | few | ASSFGGQGSWNEQF
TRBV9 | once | ASSRSEGMSGPNEKLF
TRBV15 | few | ATSRDLTRAGKISYEQY